The next 16 T cell receptor beta chains were all read from a single sample in a study of T cell responses to AZD1222 COVID-19 vaccine. Clones were read by immunoSEQ multiplex PCR, and TCRdb kept only the in-frame ones, dropping some. Altogether fewer than 85,000 clones are present, about 88% being singletons, with the ten largest covering more than 4%. The sequencing here drew on peripheral blood, taken on day 0 of AZD1222 vaccination. The receptors stem from an adult in good health.

The chain uses TRBV6-5 and TRBJ1-2; 8 bases match TRBD1. CDR1 and CDR2 (germline): MNHEY, SVGAGI. This CDR3 has 13 amino acids. Trimming took 7 bases from V and 8 from J; bases not matched to a gene: 9. The CDR3 sequence is CASIPRQGTGYTF. Here the CDR3 DNA reads TGTGCCAGCATTCCGAGACAGGGGACCGGCTACACCTTC.

The rearrangement joins TRBV7-3 to TRBJ2-3; D may be TRBD2 (5 bases). This CDR3 region has 14 residues. Trimming removed 1 base at V and 2 bases at J, with 7 bases between. Germline V gene data show CDR1 as SGHTA and CDR2 as FQGTGA. The CDR3 DNA reads as TGTGCCAGCAGCTTAAGTCTAGCCACAGATACGCAGTATTTT. It translates to CASSLSLATDTQYF.

This chain joins TRBV6-6 and TRBJ1-1; 8 nucleotides match TRBD1. V was clipped by 6 bases and J by 4 bases; unmatched bases: 4. The CDR3 runs 13 residues. Germline-derived CDR1 and CDR2 are MNHNY and SVGAGI (reference sequence). CDR3 region: CASRTGEATEAFF. DNA for the CDR3: TGTGCCAGCAGGACAGGGGAAGCCACTGAAGCTTTCTTT.

The rearrangement links TRBV6-6 to TRBJ2-7; D could derive from TRBD1 or TRBD2 (5 bases each). V shed 8 bases and J shed 6 bases, with 17 bases lying between them. The germline V gene encodes CDR1 MNHNY and CDR2 SVGAGI (reference sequence). The CDR3 is 13 amino acids. The CDR3 is CASQGPGDGEQYF. In DNA form, the CDR3 reads TGTGCCAGCCAGGGTCCCGGGGACGGCGAGCAGTACTTC.

The J gene is TRBJ1-2, the V gene TRBV11-3; maybe TRBD1 (5 bases). Trimming cost V 5 bases and J 4 bases, with 20 bases left between them. There are 16 residues in the CDR3. Per germline, CDR1 SGHNT and CDR2 YENEEA. The CDR3, as DNA: TGTGCCAGCAGCCCCCGGGGGGAGATTTCGGTCTATGGCTACACCTTC. It translates to CASSPRGEISVYGYTF.

This chain connects TRBV27 to TRBJ1-1; perhaps TRBD1 as D (6 bases). From germline, CDR1 is MNHEY and CDR2 SMNVEV (reference sequence). V was cut by 5 bases and J by 0 bases, with 10 bases left in between. The CDR3 runs to 14 residues. CDR3: CASSLDRLNTEAFF. CDR3 nucleotides: TGTGCCAGCAGTCTAGACAGGTTGAACACTGAAGCTTTCTTT.

The V call is TRBV6-1, the J call TRBJ1-5; no reliable D call. Trimming stripped 1 base from V and 0 bases from J, with 7 bases between. The CDR3 is 15 amino acids. Germline V gene sequence: CDR1 MNHNS, CDR2 SASEGT. The CDR3 DNA sequence: TGTGCCAGCAGTGAAGGGAGGTATAGCAATCAGCCCCAGCATTTT. It yields the protein CASSEGRYSNQPQHF.

The chain links TRBV28 to TRBJ2-4; D is perhaps TRBD1 or TRBD2 (5 bases each). The CDR3 contains 14 residues. From germline, CDR1 is MDHEN and CDR2 SYDVKM. Trimming cost V 3 bases and J 1 base, with 7 bases left between them. The chain's CDR3 is CASSFGDAKNIQYF. CDR3 bases: TGTGCCAGCAGTTTCGGGGACGCCAAAAACATTCAGTACTTC.

The chain carries TRBV7-2 and TRBJ2-3; 11 bases agree with TRBD2. J lost 8 bases, V lost 5 bases, and 9 bases had no gene match. This CDR3 comprises 15 residues. The germline gives CDR1 SGHTA, CDR2 FQGNSA. The CDR3 DNA is TGTGCCAGCAGCCTAGAGGGTAGCGGGAGGGGTACGCAGTATTTT. This encodes CASSLEGSGRGTQYF.

The V and J genes are TRBV5-4 and TRBJ1-4; 8 positions agree with TRBD1. The germline gives CDR1 SGHNT, CDR2 YYREEE (reference sequence). This CDR3 region has 16 residues. Trimming cost V 4 bases and J 7 bases; bases outside gene matches: 12. The CDR3 bases are TGTGCCAGCAGCGACGAGAACAGGGGGGTTAGTGAAAAACTGTTTTTT. The encoded protein is CASSDENRGVSEKLFF.

This clone has only one observation. This chain links TRBV18 with TRBJ1-1; weak D call: TRBD1 (6 bases). The length of the CDR3 is 12 residues. Per germline, CDR1 KGHSH and CDR2 LQKENI. Trimming took off 4 bases at V and 5 bases at J, with 8 bases between the two ends. The CDR3 region has the DNA TGTGCCAGCTCACAGCAGGGGACTGAAGCTTTCTTT. This sequence encodes CASSQQGTEAFF.

The chain joins TRBV7-6 to TRBJ2-7; D might be TRBD2 (6 bases). Trimming pared 5 bases from V and 1 base from J, leaving 21 bases between. CDR1 and CDR2 from the germline V gene are SGHVS and FNYEAQ. The CDR3 spans 17 residues. CDR3 amino acids: CASSPAGGSLSSYEQYF. The CDR3 DNA sequence: TGTGCCAGCAGCCCAGCGGGCGGATCCTTATCATCCTACGAGCAGTACTTC.

This sequence joins TRBV18 and TRBJ2-5, with 7 bases matching TRBD1. The CDR3 totals 18 residues. The ends lost 5 bases at V and 5 bases at J; junction bases unmatched: 20. Germline lookup yields CDR1 KGHSH and CDR2 LQKENI. Here the CDR3 DNA reads TGTGCCAGCTCAAGTAGAGGGGGCGTTTCTAGTCGGTTGGAGACCCAGTACTTC. Protein sequence: CASSSRGGVSSRLETQYF.

This chain uses TRBV2 with TRBJ1-6; no firm D call. The CDR3 totals 13 residues. From germline, CDR1 is SNHLY and CDR2 FYNNEI. Trimming pared 8 bases from V and 8 bases from J, leaving 13 bases between. The CDR3 loop reads CASQVQEDSPLHF. The CDR3 DNA reads as TGTGCCAGCCAGGTCCAGGAAGATTCACCCCTCCACTTT.

V usage is TRBV2 and J usage is TRBJ1-1, with a weak D call TRBD1 (6 bases). This CDR3 has 14 residues. Germline CDR1 and CDR2: SNHLY and FYNNEI. The V gene lost 6 bases and the J gene lost 4 bases, with 15 bases spanning the gap. The CDR3 region is CASRIQQGSTEAFF. The CDR3 region has the DNA TGTGCCAGCAGGATCCAACAGGGCAGCACTGAAGCTTTCTTT.

The CDR3 sequence is CASSQGTGVGTDTQYF. Written as DNA, the CDR3 is TGTGCCAGCAGCCAGGGGACAGGGGTCGGCACAGATACGCAGTATTTT. The genes are TRBV7-6 and TRBJ2-3; TRBD1 aligns across 10 bases. Germline CDR1 SGHVS, CDR2 FNYEAQ. Trimming removed 5 bases from V and 1 base from J; junction bases left unmatched: 6. This CDR3 spans 16 amino acids.